This TCR beta chain was profiled in a study of T cells in localized non-small cell lung cancer. Notes on the study in general: Adjacent lung exhibited a median of approximately 50 among the 100 most abundant tumor clones. Uninvolved neighboring lung showed the greatest T cell clonality, exceeding tumor. Longer overall survival accompanied higher blood T cell density.

In the case of this clone: The antigen is undetermined.

Generated by immunoSEQ multiplex PCR, the TCRdb table keeps only in-frame clones and is missing some. The sample includes 3,000 to 3,500 clones, under 55% of them seen just once. This receptor was taken from a woman between 18 and 55 years old with stage I lung adenocarcinoma. The source material was lymph node tissue, sampled before any cancer treatment.

The CDR3 coding sequence is TGTGCCTTAGACAGGGACAATCAGCCCCAGCATTTT. Its translation is CALDRDNQPQHF. The chain combines TRBV30 with TRBJ1-5; 7 nucleotides line up with TRBD1. Germline V gene lookup returns CDR1 GTSNPN and CDR2 SVGIG (reference sequence). Trimming removed 7 bases from V and 3 bases from J; junction bases left unmatched: 3. The CDR3 is 12 amino acids.